This T cell receptor (beta chain) was obtained from a study of blood T cell repertoires in COVID-19. Study at large: Whether acute or convalescent, the COVID-19 samples came from the United States, Italy and Spain.

CDR1 is LNHDA, CDR2 SQIVND, per germline (reference sequence). The CDR3 loop spans 14 amino acids. The V end lost 3 bases, the J end lost 5 bases, and 14 bases lay between the germline ends. The authors' processing: The authors estimated nucleated cell counts from reference gene primer amplification. The data were produced by immunoSEQ multiplex PCR, yet TCRdb's version contains in-frame clones alone and is incomplete. Clone size and the V and J calls come from that table; the DNA yielded D and trimming. The sample contains some 200,000 clones, around nine tenths of which appear only once. In Seattle, patients joined the study during active infection and were tracked longitudinally.

This chain connects TRBV19 to TRBJ2-7; TRBD2 is a possible D gene (6 bases). Specimen: peripheral blood. The sequence came from a woman in her 70s with COVID-19, enrolled during active disease. CDR3 loop: CASSMGGAPHEQYF. CDR3 nucleotide sequence: TGTGCCAGTAGTATGGGCGGGGCCCCTCACGAGCAGTACTTC.